This T cell receptor (beta chain) appears in the sequencing data of a study of OX40 agonist ivuxolimab in advanced cancers. About the study as a whole: Ivuxolimab was a fully human IgG2 agonistic monoclonal antibody targeting the costimulatory receptor OX40 (CD134). A male proportion of 82.7% and a mean age of approximately 62 years, ranging from 23 to 79, were recorded for the dose-escalation cohort. Of the 50 to 55 patients in dose escalation, approximately 20 had hepatocellular carcinoma, about 15 had melanoma, 9 had renal cell carcinoma and 9 had head and neck cancer. Peripheral TCRbeta sequencing aimed to test whether ivuxolimab altered TCR sequence diversity and caused clonal T-cell expansion. The monotherapy dose-escalation portion (N ≈ 52 patients) of the phase I ivuxolimab trial is reported in the paper. Prior anti-PD-1, anti-PD-L1 or anti-CTLA-4 therapy was permitted, and checkpoint inhibitors had been received by approximately 39% of dose-escalation patients. Three dose-escalation patients achieved partial responses, one with hepatocellular carcinoma and two with cutaneous melanoma. Intravenous ivuxolimab was administered to patients every 2 weeks at six dose levels: 0.01, 0.1, 0.3, 1.5, 3 and 10 mg/kg.

This clone came up once. The target of this receptor is not known. Per-base qualities were not stored, and no clone one base away is much larger. The research as a whole found: In the 0.1-3.0 mg/kg groups, partial responders had among the lowest normalized peripheral clonal expansion, particularly in CD8+ T cells. Low levels of normalized T-cell clonal expansion were also shown by some nonresponding patients. The antigen specificity of the peripheral T cells that underwent clonal expansion was not determined. After ivuxolimab, expanded clones were on average more numerous among CD8+ T cells than among CD4+ T cells. Clonal expansion of both CD4+ and CD8+ blood T cells was observed from baseline to week 6 at doses 0.1 to 3.0 mg/kg.

To sequence the TCRbeta CDR3 region, genomic DNA was isolated from the sorted cells. TCRbeta CDR3 regions were sequenced using the immunoSEQ Assay. Drawn from immuneACCESS, this table holds only the in-frame rearrangements with V and J called that TCRdb kept. Clones are partly lost; checked studies trace under half to an unresolved V gene and leave the rest unexplained. This sample is represented by about 66,000 clones; under 90% of them were singletons. The leading ten clones occupy 0.55% to 0.85% of the sample. The trial excluded patients who had a history of autoimmune disease or who were on systemic immunosuppression. Peripheral blood for TCR sequencing was drawn from every dose cohort at baseline, at cycle 4 day 1 and at cycle 7 day 1. The samples were drawn from a first-in-human, open-label, multicenter phase I dose-escalation trial of ivuxolimab. The trial enrolled adults with locally advanced or metastatic head and neck squamous cell, hepatocellular, melanoma or renal cell carcinoma. Before TCR sequencing, CD4+ T cells and CD8+ T cells were sorted from peripheral blood as separate populations.

V is cut back by 4 bases and J by 3 bases, with 17 bases in the junction unmatched. As encoded in the germline V gene, CDR1 is SGDLS while CDR2 is YYNGEE. The CDR3 sequence holds 19 residues, the cysteine and phenylalanine included. CDR3 DNA only is kept here, 57 bases in frame from base 1. The sequences come from CD4+ or CD8+ T cells sorted from blood, collected in a trial of the OX40 agonist ivuxolimab. The chain is encoded by TRBV9 joined to TRBJ2-2; 8 nucleotides in the junction match TRBD1. This receptor was identified in an adult with an advanced solid tumor such as melanoma, head and neck, liver or kidney cancer. The CDR3 reads CASSPRIPGGLWHTGELFF. The base sequence is TGTGCCAGCAGCCCTAGAATTCCAGGGGGCCTATGGCACACCGGGGAGCTGTTTTTT.